This TCR beta chain is from a study of tissue T cells after allogeneic stem cell transplantation. Study-wide results and caveats: Motif-based clustering found tissue-specific repertoire signatures shared across patients, though few clones were shared. Within patients, tissue anatomy strongly shaped TCR repertoire composition.

As to time point: mouse harvest day 14 after allogeneic transplant. Each mouse received 10^7 T-cell-depleted marrow cells plus 10^6 splenic CD5+ T cells by tail vein. Regarding this clone: As yet, its antigen is unknown. All gene names here are mouse names. The read terminates 1 residue before the CDR3 end, so the remaining end is supplied by the germline J gene.

Clones were read by immunoSEQ multiplex PCR, and TCRdb kept only the in-frame ones, dropping some. The data show 4,000 to 5,500 clones, around 32% seen once. Germline V gives CDR1 SGHSA, CDR2 FRNQAP. The CDR3 loop spans 15 amino acids. The V gene end was trimmed by 5 bases and the J gene end by 1 base; junction bases not matched to a gene: 4. This TCR was recovered from a female BALB/c mouse given C57BL/6 T cells with graft-versus-host disease after an allogeneic hematopoietic cell transplant. J is TRBJ1-4 and V is TRBV16, with 7 bases lining up with TRBD1. Sequences were obtained from skin. The CDR3: CASSPRQGSNERLFF. The DNA read from the CDR3 is TGTGCAAGCAGCCCCCGACAGGGTTCCAACGAAAGATTATTT. Full variable domain (remainder filled in from reference TRBV16 and TRBJ1-4): NAGVIQTPRHKVTGKGQEATLWCEPISGHSAVFWYRQTIVQGLEFLTYFRNQAPIDDSGMPKERFSAQMPNQSHSTLKIQSTQPQDSAVYLCASSPRQGSNERLFFGHGTKLSVL.